This T cell receptor beta chain was identified during a study of T cell repertoires in cytomegalovirus infection. Study as a whole: Public TCR beta signature analysis indicated the presence of both CMV infection and matching HLA type.

TCRdb re-derived calls from the reads in MiXCR, one entry per CDR3 protein. Among some 300,000 distinct CDR3 sequences listed, 17% were seen once. The CDR3 contains 16 residues. Germline V gene sequence: CDR1 SGHVS, CDR2 FQNEAQ. With 3 bases removed from V and 0 bases from J, the gap between germline ends came to 11 bases. The sample holds many counts of this clonotype. Sequencing was done on a sample of PBMCs. The source is a human donor in good health (CMV status not recorded). Some clones in this sample may be carry-over from other donors' samples. The chain carries TRBV7-8 and TRBJ2-2; D call uncertain. The CDR3 loop is CASSLWGTANTGELFF. The CDR3, as DNA: TGTGCCAGCAGCTTGTGGGGTACTGCGAACACCGGGGAGCTGTTTTTT.